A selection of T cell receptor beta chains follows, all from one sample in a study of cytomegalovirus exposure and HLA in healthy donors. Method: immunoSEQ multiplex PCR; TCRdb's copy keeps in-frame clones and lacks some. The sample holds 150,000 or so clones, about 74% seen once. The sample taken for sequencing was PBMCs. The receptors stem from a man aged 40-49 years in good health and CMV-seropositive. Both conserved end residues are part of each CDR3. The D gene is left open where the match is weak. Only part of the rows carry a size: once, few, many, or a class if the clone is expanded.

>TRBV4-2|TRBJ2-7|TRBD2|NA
CASSQGTSGYEQYF
TGTGCCAGCAGCCAAGGGACTAGCGGGTACGAGCAGTACTTC
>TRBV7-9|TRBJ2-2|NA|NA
CASSLDQGIGTGELFF
TGTGCCAGCAGTTTAGACCAGGGGATCGGCACCGGGGAGCTGTTTTTT
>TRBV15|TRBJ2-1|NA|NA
CATSSPRGRENNEQFF
TGTGCCACCAGCAGTCCCCGGGGGCGGGAGAACAATGAGCAGTTCTTC
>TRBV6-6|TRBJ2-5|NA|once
CASSYAPGDQYF
TGTGCCAGCAGTTACGCACCGGGAGACCAGTACTTC
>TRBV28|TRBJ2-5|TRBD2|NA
CASSLGGRRETQYF
TGTGCCAGCAGTTTAGGCGGGAGGAGGGAGACCCAGTACTTC
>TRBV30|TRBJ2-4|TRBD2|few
CAWSALAGGAKNIQYF
TGTGCCTGGAGTGCCTTAGCGGGAGGAGCCAAAAACATTCAGTACTTC
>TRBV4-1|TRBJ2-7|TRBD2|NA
CASSQGSRAGVEQYF
TGCGCCAGCAGCCAAGGGAGTCGGGCGGGAGTCGAGCAGTACTTC
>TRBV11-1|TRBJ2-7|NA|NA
CASSNQGTRKVEQYF
TGTGCCAGCAGCAACCAAGGGACAAGAAAGGTCGAGCAGTACTTC
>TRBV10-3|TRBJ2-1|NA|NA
CAISEQSSNEQFF
TGTGCCATCAGTGAACAGAGTTCAAATGAGCAGTTCTTC
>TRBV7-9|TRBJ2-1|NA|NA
CASSPRTASSYNEQFF
TGTGCCAGCAGCCCCCGGACAGCAAGCTCCTACAATGAGCAGTTCTTC
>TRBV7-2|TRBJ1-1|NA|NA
CASSLENRAVEAFF
TGTGCCAGCAGCTTAGAGAACAGGGCAGTTGAAGCTTTCTTT
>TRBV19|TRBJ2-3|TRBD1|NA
CASGNRGGGTDTQYF
TGTGCCAGCGGCAACCGAGGGGGCGGAACAGATACGCAGTATTTT
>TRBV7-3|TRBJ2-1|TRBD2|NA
CASSRGGTSGRYNEQFF
TGTGCCAGCAGCCGAGGGGGGACTAGCGGGAGATACAATGAGCAGTTCTTC
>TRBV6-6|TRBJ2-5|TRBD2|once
CASRLGGPETQYF
TGTGCCAGCAGGCTGGGAGGGCCGGAGACCCAGTACTTC
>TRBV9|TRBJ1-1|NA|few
CASSFLDGGGEAFF
TGTGCCAGCAGCTTTCTAGATGGGGGGGGTGAAGCTTTCTTT
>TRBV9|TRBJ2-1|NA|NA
CASSVGGGPIYEQFF
TGTGCCAGCAGCGTAGGTGGCGGGCCCATTTATGAGCAGTTCTTC
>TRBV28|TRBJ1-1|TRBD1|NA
CASRGGYRGRAFF
TGTGCCAGCAGGGGGGGATACAGGGGTCGAGCTTTCTTT
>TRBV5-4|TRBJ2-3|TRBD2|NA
CASSPTSPDTQYF
TGTGCCAGCAGCCCGACTAGCCCAGATACGCAGTATTTT
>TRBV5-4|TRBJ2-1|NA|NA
CASIRTPSIYNEQFF
TGTGCCAGCATAAGGACTCCTTCAATCTACAATGAGCAGTTCTTC
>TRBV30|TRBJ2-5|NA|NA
CAWSVGRREQYF
TGTGCCTGGAGTGTGGGGAGAAGGGAGCAGTACTTC
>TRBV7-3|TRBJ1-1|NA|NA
CASSLRARGTEAFF
TGTGCCAGCAGCTTACGGGCCCGGGGCACTGAAGCTTTCTTT
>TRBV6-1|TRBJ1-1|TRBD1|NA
CASSGISRTGGRTEAFF
TGTGCCAGCAGTGGAATTTCCCGGACAGGGGGGAGGACTGAAGCTTTCTTT
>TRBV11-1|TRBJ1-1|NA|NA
CASSEIREAFF
TGTGCCAGCAGCGAAATTCGGGAAGCTTTCTTT
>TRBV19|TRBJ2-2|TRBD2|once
CASSWEAGVNAGELFF
TGTGCCAGTAGTTGGGAAGCGGGAGTAAACGCCGGGGAGCTGTTTTTT
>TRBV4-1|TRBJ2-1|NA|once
CASSPPGGFSEQFF
TGCGCCAGCAGCCCCCCCGGCGGCTTTAGTGAGCAGTTCTTC
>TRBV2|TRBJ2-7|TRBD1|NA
CATRDRERVSSYEQYF
TGTGCCACCCGGGACAGGGAACGGGTAAGCTCCTACGAGCAGTACTTC
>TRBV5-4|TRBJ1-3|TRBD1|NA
CASSPGTASGNTIYF
TGTGCCAGCAGCCCTGGGACAGCCTCTGGAAACACCATATATTTT
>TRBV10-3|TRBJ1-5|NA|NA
CASTGRDNQPQHF
TGTGCCTCGACAGGAAGGGATAATCAGCCCCAGCATTTT
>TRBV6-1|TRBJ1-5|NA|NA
CASTQGQYSNQPQHF
TGTGCCAGCACCCAAGGACAGTATAGCAATCAGCCCCAGCATTTT
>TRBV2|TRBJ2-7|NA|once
CASTTTQSGYGEQYF
TGTGCCAGCACCACCACCCAGTCGGGGTACGGCGAGCAGTACTTC
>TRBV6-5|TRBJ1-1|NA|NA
CASSYRQTNTEAFF
TGTGCCAGCAGTTACAGACAGACGAACACTGAAGCTTTCTTT
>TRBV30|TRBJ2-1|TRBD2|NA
CAWARLAGIDEQFF
TGTGCCTGGGCTAGACTAGCGGGTATAGATGAGCAGTTCTTC
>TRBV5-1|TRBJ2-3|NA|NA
CASSSDSYTDTQYF
TGCGCCAGCAGCTCGGACAGTTACACAGATACGCAGTATTTT
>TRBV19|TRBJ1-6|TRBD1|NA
CASSIQGDSPLHF
TGTGCCAGTAGCATCCAGGGGGATTCACCCCTCCACTTT
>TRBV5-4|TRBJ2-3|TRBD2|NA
CASSLVTLAGGRTDTQYF
TGTGCCAGCAGCTTGGTGACGCTAGCGGGGGGCCGCACAGATACGCAGTATTTT
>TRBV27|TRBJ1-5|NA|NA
CASSLGGYSNQPQHF
TGTGCCAGCAGTTTAGGAGGGTATAGCAATCAGCCCCAGCATTTT
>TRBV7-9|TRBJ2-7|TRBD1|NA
CASSSQGAYEQYF
TGTGCCAGCAGTTCACAGGGGGCCTACGAGCAGTACTTC
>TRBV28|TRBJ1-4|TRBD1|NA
CASSFADRDEKLFF
TGTGCCAGCAGTTTCGCCGACAGGGACGAAAAACTGTTTTTT
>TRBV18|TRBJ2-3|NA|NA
CASSPVLANTDTQYF
TGTGCCAGCTCACCGGTACTAGCCAACACAGATACGCAGTATTTT
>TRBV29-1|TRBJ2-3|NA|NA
CSVVGGAGADTQYF
TGCAGCGTGGTAGGAGGGGCCGGGGCAGATACGCAGTATTTT
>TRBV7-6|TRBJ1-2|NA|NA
CASSLLPEEDPIYGYTF
TGTGCCAGCAGCTTACTGCCCGAGGAAGATCCAATCTATGGCTACACCTTC